A selection of T cell receptor beta chains follows, all from one sample in a study of T cell responses to AZD1222 COVID-19 vaccine. The method was immunoSEQ multiplex PCR; TCRdb's version includes in-frame clones alone and lacks a portion of them. Among about 110,000 clones, roughly 84% were seen once, and the ten largest hold about 9%. The material sequenced was peripheral blood, taken on day 0 of AZD1222 vaccination. The source of these receptors is an adult in good health. Both conserved end residues are part of each CDR3. A D gene is named only where the DNA matches it firmly. For some rows the clone size is stated as once, few or many, or as a class when expanded; others skip it.

cdr3_aa,cdr3_nt,j_call,clone_size,d_call,v_call
CASSSGQGAPYEQYF,TGTGCCAGCAGCTCCGGACAGGGGGCACCCTACGAGCAGTACTTC,TRBJ2-7,once,TRBD1,TRBV28
CASSPSQGAYEQYF,TGTGCCAGCTCACCTTCACAGGGGGCCTACGAGCAGTACTTC,TRBJ2-7,NA,TRBD1,TRBV18
CASRQDILYTIYF,TGTGCCAGCAGGCAGGACATTTTATACACCATATATTTT,TRBJ1-3,NA,NA,TRBV6-5
CASSSEGLRIYGYTF,TGTGCCAGCAGTTCCGAGGGACTGAGGATCTATGGCTACACCTTC,TRBJ1-2,NA,NA,TRBV6-5
CASSLGAGLYEQYF,TGTGCCAGCAGTTTGGGAGCGGGTCTCTACGAGCAGTACTTC,TRBJ2-7,NA,NA,TRBV27
CATSRVAGDSLEQYF,TGTGCCACCAGCAGAGTAGCGGGAGATTCTTTGGAGCAGTACTTC,TRBJ2-7,NA,TRBD2,TRBV15
CASTLGGAGANVLTF,TGTGCCAGCACCCTAGGGGGGGCTGGGGCCAACGTCCTGACTTTC,TRBJ2-6,NA,NA,TRBV7-9
CSVVSTGGSYNEQFF,TGCAGCGTTGTATCGACAGGGGGCTCCTACAATGAGCAGTTCTTC,TRBJ2-1,NA,TRBD1,TRBV29-1
CASSLLSAQEEQYF,TGTGCCAGCAGCCTATTATCAGCCCAAGAAGAGCAGTACTTC,TRBJ2-7,once,NA,TRBV3-1/TRBV3-2
CASSLAEYRGYTF,TGTGCCAGCAGCTTAGCGGAATACCGTGGCTACACCTTC,TRBJ1-2,NA,NA,TRBV7-8
CASSVSPPIQEQYF,TGTGCCAGCAGTGTTAGCCCGCCGATTCAAGAGCAGTACTTC,TRBJ2-7,few,NA,TRBV2
CASGAPGAGISLYNEQFF,TGTGCCAGCGGGGCTCCGGGAGCGGGGATCTCCCTCTACAATGAGCAGTTCTTC,TRBJ2-1,NA,TRBD2,TRBV2
CASRMSWGVDQPQHF,TGTGCCAGCAGAATGTCTTGGGGGGTTGATCAGCCCCAGCATTTT,TRBJ1-5,NA,NA,TRBV27
CASSSPGQGTTGELFF,TGTGCCAGCAGTTCCCCGGGACAGGGGACCACCGGGGAGCTGTTTTTT,TRBJ2-2,NA,TRBD1,TRBV28
CASTGLAGGTGELFF,TGTGCCTCAACGGGACTAGCGGGTGGGACCGGGGAGCTGTTTTTT,TRBJ2-2,NA,TRBD2,TRBV10-3
CASRGGQRESEYF,TGTGCCAGCAGGGGGGGGCAGCGGGAGAGCGAATACTTC,TRBJ2-5,NA,TRBD2,TRBV28
CASNAGLGPYSEQFF,TGTGCCAGCAACGCCGGACTAGGCCCCTATAGTGAGCAGTTCTTC,TRBJ2-1,NA,TRBD2,TRBV28
CASSLRAAYNEQFF,TGCGCCAGCAGCTTGAGGGCCGCGTACAATGAGCAGTTCTTC,TRBJ2-1,NA,NA,TRBV5-1
CASSLFRGAGELFF,TGCGCCAGCAGCTTGTTTCGGGGAGCCGGGGAGCTGTTTTTT,TRBJ2-2,NA,NA,TRBV5-1
CASSLTGTYTNTEAFF,TGCGCCAGCAGCTTGACCGGGACTTATACGAACACTGAAGCTTTCTTT,TRBJ1-1,NA,NA,TRBV5-1
CATGGSANEKLFF,TGTGCCACTGGAGGATCGGCTAATGAAAAACTGTTTTTT,TRBJ1-4,NA,NA,TRBV10-3
CASSTLPGRSTDTQYF,TGCGCCAGCAGCACCCTACCCGGAAGAAGCACAGATACGCAGTATTTT,TRBJ2-3,NA,NA,TRBV5-1
CASSFPGARGGELFF,TGTGCCAGCAGCTTTCCCGGGGCGCGAGGCGGGGAGCTGTTTTTT,TRBJ2-2,NA,NA,TRBV5-4
CASSLYRNTEAFF,TGTGCCAGCAGTTTATACAGGAACACTGAAGCTTTCTTT,TRBJ1-1,NA,NA,TRBV28
CASSPSGQSENYGYTF,TGTGCCAGCTCACCTTCGGGACAGTCAGAAAACTATGGCTACACCTTC,TRBJ1-2,once,TRBD1,TRBV18
CASGSIEQFF,TGTGCCAGCGGGAGCATTGAGCAGTTCTTC,TRBJ2-1,NA,NA,TRBV6-5
CATTTGIWGYTF,TGTGCCACCACTACAGGGATCTGGGGCTACACCTTC,TRBJ1-2,NA,NA,TRBV28
CASSASTGANEKLFF,TGTGCCAGTAGTGCGTCGACAGGGGCTAATGAAAAACTGTTTTTT,TRBJ1-4,once,TRBD1,TRBV19
CASSLDHLLLGAFF,TGTGCCAGCAGCTTAGACCACCTCCTCTTAGGTGCTTTCTTT,TRBJ1-1,NA,NA,TRBV7-9
CASNPRRGAMNYGYTF,TGTGCCAGCAACCCTAGGAGGGGCGCAATGAACTATGGCTACACCTTC,TRBJ1-2,NA,NA,TRBV21-1
CASSFIGANVLTF,TGTGCCAGCAGCTTCATTGGGGCCAACGTCCTGACTTTC,TRBJ2-6,once,NA,TRBV7-3
CATSRDSNRGGNTIYF,TGTGCCACCAGCAGAGATTCGAACAGGGGCGGAAACACCATATATTTT,TRBJ1-3,NA,TRBD1,TRBV15
CASSQPQRGANSPLHF,TGTGCCAGCTCACAGCCCCAGCGAGGCGCTAATTCACCCCTCCACTTT,TRBJ1-6,NA,NA,TRBV18
CASSLAQNYGYTF,TGCGCCAGCAGCTTGGCACAGAACTATGGCTACACCTTC,TRBJ1-2,NA,NA,TRBV5-1
CASTRTGHGYTF,TGTGCCAGCACCCGGACAGGACATGGCTACACCTTC,TRBJ1-2,NA,TRBD1,TRBV28
CASRGAGGGQPQHF,TGTGCCAGCAGGGGCGCGGGGGGTGGTCAGCCCCAGCATTTT,TRBJ1-5,NA,NA,TRBV27
CASLLAGGPTDTQYF,TGTGCCAGCTTACTAGCGGGGGGACCCACAGATACGCAGTATTTT,TRBJ2-3,NA,TRBD2,TRBV7-9
CASSVRGGDTDTQYF,TGTGCCAGCAGTGTGAGGGGTGGAGACACAGATACGCAGTATTTT,TRBJ2-3,NA,NA,TRBV6-4
CASSTGAGNTIYF,TGCGCCAGCAGTACCGGGGCTGGAAACACCATATATTTT,TRBJ1-3,NA,NA,TRBV5-1
CASSLGLAGGYEQYF,TGTGCCAGCAGCTTAGGGCTAGCGGGCGGCTACGAGCAGTACTTC,TRBJ2-7,NA,TRBD2,TRBV7-2
CAISESPQGREFF,TGTGCCATCAGTGAGTCCCCACAGGGCCGTGAGTTCTTC,TRBJ2-1,NA,NA,TRBV10-3
CATSLGQGAYEQYF,TGTGCCACCAGCCTGGGACAGGGGGCCTACGAGCAGTACTTC,TRBJ2-7,NA,TRBD1,TRBV15
CASSRTGGYQTYEQYF,TGTGCCAGCTCACGAACAGGGGGCTACCAAACCTACGAGCAGTACTTC,TRBJ2-7,NA,TRBD1,TRBV18
CASSPDRGHRGNTIYF,TGTGCCAGCTCACCAGACAGGGGGCATCGGGGAAACACCATATATTTT,TRBJ1-3,NA,TRBD1,TRBV18
CASSSNGGAADTQYF,TGTGCCAGCAGTTCTAACGGGGGGGCCGCAGATACGCAGTATTTT,TRBJ2-3,NA,TRBD2,TRBV28
CASSFWASEYNEQFF,TGTGCCAGCAGCTTCTGGGCTAGCGAATACAATGAGCAGTTCTTC,TRBJ2-1,once,NA,TRBV7-2
CASSHGTGLAEKLFF,TGTGCCAGCAGCCATGGGACAGGCTTGGCTGAAAAACTGTTTTTT,TRBJ1-4,NA,TRBD1,TRBV3-1/TRBV3-2
CATSASGGGPTDTQYF,TGTGCCACCAGTGCCTCGGGGGGGGGCCCGACAGATACGCAGTATTTT,TRBJ2-3,NA,TRBD2,TRBV24-1
CAWSLTGGPGNSPLHF,TGTGCCTGGAGTCTTACAGGGGGACCCGGTAATTCACCCCTCCACTTT,TRBJ1-6,NA,TRBD1,TRBV30
CASSQDRTGGGLEKLFF,TGCGCCAGCAGCCAAGATAGAACAGGGGGCGGCTTGGAAAAACTGTTTTTT,TRBJ1-4,NA,TRBD1,TRBV4-1
CAILEGGRNIQYF,TGTGCCATCTTAGAGGGGGGTAGAAACATTCAGTACTTC,TRBJ2-4,NA,NA,TRBV28
CASSYQTPEQYF,TGTGCCAGCAGTTATCAGACTCCAGAGCAGTACTTC,TRBJ2-7,NA,NA,TRBV6-2/TRBV6-3
CASSLTSVATGELFF,TGTGCCAGCTCCTTGACTAGCGTGGCCACCGGGGAGCTGTTTTTT,TRBJ2-2,NA,TRBD2,TRBV18
CASRRDSARGEQYF,TGTGCCAGCAGAAGAGACAGTGCTCGGGGGGAGCAGTACTTC,TRBJ2-7,few,NA,TRBV7-3
CASSPQVDVNYGYTF,TGTGCCAGCAGTCCTCAGGTGGACGTTAACTATGGCTACACCTTC,TRBJ1-2,NA,NA,TRBV7-2